These 5 T cell receptor beta chains were all obtained from the same sample, sequenced in a study of blood T cell repertoires in COVID-19. Sequenced by immunoSEQ multiplex PCR; TCRdb stores in-frame clones only, minus some. The sample contains fewer than 400,000 clones, just under 90% of which appear only once. The sample comprised peripheral blood. Source of these receptors: a woman in her thirties with COVID-19, enrolled during active disease.

The chain employs TRBV4-2 and TRBJ1-3, with TRBD1 as a possible D gene (5 bases). The CDR3 is made up of 17 amino acids. Germline loops: CDR1 LGHNA, CDR2 YNFKEQ. Trimming pared 0 bases from V and 4 bases from J, leaving 16 bases between. CDR3: CASSQDRGRVGGNTIYF. CDR3 bases: TGTGCCAGCAGCCAAGATCGTGGCAGGGTAGGCGGAAACACCATATATTTT.

The J gene is TRBJ1-2, the V gene TRBV18; TRBD1 matches 10 bases. With V trimmed by 4 bases and J by 7 bases, 3 bases remained unmatched. Germline-derived CDR1 and CDR2 are KGHSH and LQKENI. This CDR3 has 13 amino acids. The CDR3 nucleotides read TGTGCCAGCTCACAGGGGACAGGGGCTGGCTACACCTTC. Encoded protein: CASSQGTGAGYTF.

The chain couples TRBV4-2 to TRBJ2-1; 13 bases are a match to TRBD2. Germline assignment: CDR1 LGHNA and CDR2 YNFKEQ. Losses at the gene ends were 2 bases for V and 0 bases for J; bases not matched to a gene: 13. The CDR3 has 21 amino acids. The CDR3: CASSQSIATSGGASSYNEQFF. Here the CDR3 DNA reads TGTGCCAGCAGCCAAAGTATCGCAACTAGCGGGGGGGCGAGCTCCTACAATGAGCAGTTCTTC.

V gene TRBV10-3 combines with J gene TRBJ1-2; a possible D gene is TRBD1 (5 bases). V was pared by 5 bases and J by 8 bases, with 21 bases between. This CDR3 contains 15 residues. Germline loops: CDR1 ENHRY, CDR2 SYGVKD. CDR3 amino acids: CAISPNGGGSGGYTF. The CDR3 nucleotides read TGTGCCATCAGTCCTAACGGGGGAGGGAGTGGAGGCTACACCTTC.

The chain employs TRBV27 and TRBJ1-5, with D tentatively TRBD1 (6 bases). Trimming removed 7 bases at V and 0 bases at J, with 10 bases between. The CDR3 covers 14 residues. Germline CDR1 is MNHEY and CDR2 is SMNVEV (reference sequence). The CDR3 DNA reads TGTGCCAGCAAACAACAGGGTAGCAATCAGCCCCAGCATTTT. Translating it yields CASKQQGSNQPQHF.